This entry features one T cell receptor beta chain sequence. In the original workflow: Counts of nucleated cells, estimated from reference gene primer amplification, were obtained. Some clones are missing from TCRdb's copy, which holds only in-frame ones; the method was immunoSEQ multiplex PCR. V, J and clone size reflect that table, while D and trimming were determined from the DNA. The sample has 250,000 to 350,000 clones; 70% to 90% are singletons. This specimen belongs to a study of blood T cell repertoires in COVID-19. On the study more broadly: Italy, Spain and the United States were the sources of the convalescent and acute COVID-19 samples.

The J segment lost 3 bases and the V segment lost 7 bases, leaving 13 bases of the junction unmatched. The CDR3 loop spans 17 amino acids. CDR1 and CDR2 from the germline V gene are SGHRS and YFSETQ. Study members were between about 18 and 95 years old and lived in some 22 US regions. Participants reported their clinical history, and cohort assignment relied on those reports. The TCR originated in a woman in her 30s who had recovered from COVID-19. V and J are TRBV5-1 and TRBJ2-2; 9 bases are a match to TRBD1. Input material: PBMCs or T cells enriched from blood (not recorded which). DNA for the CDR3: TGCGCCAGCTGCCCAGCGCCCCGGACAGGGGACACCGGGGAGCTGTTTTTT. Its translation: CASCPAPRTGDTGELFF.